One sample yielded the 14 T cell receptor beta chains listed below, sequenced in a study of blood T cell repertoires in COVID-19. Profiling relied on immunoSEQ multiplex PCR, and the TCRdb table lists in-frame clones only, not all of them. The sample has under 60,000 clones, roughly nine tenths seen once. The sequencing input was peripheral blood. The receptors here all came from a human donor in a cohort sampled during active COVID-19.

The V gene is TRBV18, the J gene TRBJ1-3; D may be TRBD1 (5 bases). This CDR3 region has 17 residues. Trimming took 4 bases from V and 1 from J, leaving 17 bases between them. Germline CDR1 is KGHSH and CDR2 is LQKENI. CDR3 sequence reads: CASSLITPRGSGNTIYF. The CDR3 DNA reads as TGTGCCAGCTCACTCATCACCCCGCGGGGGTCTGGAAACACCATATATTTT.

The V and J genes are TRBV5-1 and TRBJ2-3; no definite D call. CDR1 is SGHRS, CDR2 YFSETQ, per germline. The V and J ends lost 4 bases and 2 bases respectively, with 11 bases between them. There are 14 residues in the CDR3. The CDR3 loop is CASSLGGPTDTQYF. The CDR3 region has the DNA TGCGCCAGCAGCCTCGGTGGGCCCACAGATACGCAGTATTTT.

The chain employs TRBV14 and TRBJ1-2; 10 positions match TRBD1. The CDR3 has 15 amino acids. In germline, CDR1 is SGHDN, CDR2 FVKESK. V dropped 4 bases and J dropped 2; count of bases not matched to a gene: 4. The CDR3 nucleotides read TGTGCCAGCAGCCGGGACAGGGGCCACAACTATGGCTACACCTTC. It yields the protein CASSRDRGHNYGYTF.

This chain connects TRBV7-9 to TRBJ1-3, with D perhaps matching TRBD1 (6 bases). The germline gives CDR1 SEHNR, CDR2 FQNEAQ (reference sequence). V dropped 7 bases and J dropped 3 bases, with 16 bases sitting between them. CDR3 length: 15 amino acids. CDR3 sequence reads: CASINTGKGGNTIYF. The CDR3, as DNA: TGTGCCAGCATCAACACAGGGAAGGGTGGAAACACCATATATTTT.

The V and J genes are TRBV29-1 and TRBJ2-3; maybe TRBD1 (5 bases). The length of the CDR3 is 13 residues. The V and J ends lost 8 bases and 4 bases respectively, with 16 bases between them. CDR1 and CDR2 (germline): SQVTM, ANQGSEA. The CDR3 is CSLFPGPADTQYF. The CDR3 DNA sequence: TGCAGCCTTTTTCCAGGGCCGGCAGATACGCAGTATTTT.

The gene calls are TRBV5-1 and TRBJ2-7; 7 bases map to TRBD1. Germline V lookup: CDR1 SGHRS, CDR2 YFSETQ. V was clipped by 3 bases and J by 2 bases; unmatched bases: 8. This CDR3 is 15 amino acids long. The CDR3 protein is CASSSNRDRTYEQYF. The DNA of the CDR3 is TGCGCCAGCAGCTCTAACCGGGACAGAACCTACGAGCAGTACTTC.

The genes are TRBV27 and TRBJ2-3, with a tentative D call TRBD2 (5 bases). V was trimmed by 6 bases and J by 5 bases, leaving 12 bases between them. This CDR3 has 13 residues. The germline V gene encodes CDR1 MNHEY and CDR2 SMNVEV (reference sequence). The CDR3 nucleotides are TGTGCCAGCAGCCTCCCGGGGAGAGATACGCAGTATTTT. Translation gives CASSLPGRDTQYF.

This clone has just one count. The chain joins TRBV11-2 to TRBJ2-5; no clear D gene. The V end was cut by 3 bases, the J end by 0 bases, with 8 bases between. The CDR3 length is 14 residues. Germline CDR1 is SGHAT and CDR2 is FQNNGV. The CDR3 DNA reads TGTGCCAGCAGCTTGCCCAGGTACCAAGAGACCCAGTACTTC. Translation: CASSLPRYQETQYF.

The V call is TRBV4-1, the J call TRBJ2-1; 9 bases line up with TRBD2. The CDR3 runs to 19 residues. Germline V lookup: CDR1 MGHRA, CDR2 YSYEKL. Trimming removed 2 bases from V and 1 base from J; junction bases left unmatched: 12. The CDR3 protein is CASSQLIAGEEISYNEQFF. CDR3 sequence (DNA): TGCGCCAGCAGCCAATTAATAGCGGGGGAGGAGATATCCTACAATGAGCAGTTCTTC.

V is TRBV18 and J is TRBJ2-5; D is possibly TRBD1 (6 bases). V was shortened by 4 bases and J by 5 bases, with 20 bases between the two germline ends. The CDR3 sequence is 16 residues long. CDR1 and CDR2 from the germline V gene are KGHSH and LQKENI. CDR3 in amino acids: CASSLLRQGFIETQYF. CDR3 coding DNA: TGTGCCAGCTCACTACTGAGGCAGGGGTTTATCGAGACCCAGTACTTC.

The rearrangement joins TRBV7-9 to TRBJ1-6, with D maybe TRBD1 (6 bases). The CDR3 runs 14 residues. Germline CDR1 and CDR2: SEHNR and FQNEAQ (reference sequence). V dropped 4 bases and J dropped 9 bases, with 13 bases sitting between them. CDR3 sequence (DNA): TGTGCCAGCAGCTCCTCGACAGGATTTTCACCCCTCCACTTT. It encodes CASSSSTGFSPLHF.

Details on this clone: Other nucleotide sequences in the sample specify the same CDR3. The chain uses TRBV9 and TRBJ2-1; 8 bases are a match to TRBD2. Germline loops: CDR1 SGDLS, CDR2 YYNGEE. CDR3 length: 15 amino acids. V shed 1 base, J shed 0 bases, and the junction held 0 bases outside the gene matches. CDR3 sequence (DNA): TGTGCCAGCAGCGTAAGCGGGAGCTCCTACAATGAGCAGTTCTTC. Amino acid sequence: CASSVSGSSYNEQFF. Full variable domain (rest looked up from reference TRBV9 and TRBJ2-1): DSGVTQTPKHLITATGQRVTLRCSPRSGDLSVYWYQQSLDQGLQFLIQYYNGEERAKGNILERFSAQQFPDLHSELNLSSLELGDSALYFCASSVSGSSYNEQFFGPGTRLTVL.

The chain employs TRBV9 and TRBJ2-7, with 7 bases identical to TRBD1. The germline V gene has CDR1 SGDLS and CDR2 YYNGEE. V lost 0 bases and J lost 3; bases outside the gene matches: 9. The CDR3 runs to 16 residues. The CDR3 DNA sequence: TGTGCCAGCAGCGTAGTCAGGCAGGGGGAAGACTACGAGCAGTACGTC. This translates into CASSVVRQGEDYEQYV.

The rearrangement links TRBV6-6 to TRBJ1-2; D remains ambiguous. The CDR3 is 14 residues long. Germline loops: CDR1 MNHNY, CDR2 SVGAGI (reference sequence). V lost 1 base to trimming and J lost 0 bases, with 6 bases between them. The CDR3 loop is CASSYYSSNYGYTF. The CDR3 DNA is TGTGCCAGCAGTTACTATTCTTCTAACTATGGCTACACCTTC.